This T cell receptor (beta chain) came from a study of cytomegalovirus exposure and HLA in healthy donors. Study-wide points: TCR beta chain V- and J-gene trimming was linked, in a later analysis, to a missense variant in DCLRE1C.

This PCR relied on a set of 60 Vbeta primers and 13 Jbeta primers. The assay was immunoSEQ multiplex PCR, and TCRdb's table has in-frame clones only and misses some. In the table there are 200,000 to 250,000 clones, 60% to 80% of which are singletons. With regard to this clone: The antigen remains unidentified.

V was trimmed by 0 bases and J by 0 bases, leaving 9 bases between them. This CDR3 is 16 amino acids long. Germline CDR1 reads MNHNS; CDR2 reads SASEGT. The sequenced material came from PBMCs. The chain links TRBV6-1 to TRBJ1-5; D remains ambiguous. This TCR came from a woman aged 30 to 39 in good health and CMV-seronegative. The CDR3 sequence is CASSEARVYSNQPQHF. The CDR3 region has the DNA TGTGCCAGCAGTGAAGCGAGGGTGTATAGCAATCAGCCCCAGCATTTT.